This T cell receptor beta chain was retrieved from a study of cytomegalovirus exposure and HLA in healthy donors. PCR used 60 Vbeta primers and 13 Jbeta primers. Clones were read by immunoSEQ multiplex PCR, and TCRdb kept only the in-frame ones, dropping some. The sample has some 97,000 clones, about 75% seen once. On this clone itself: Antigen specificity is unknown.

Study-level findings and limits: In all likelihood, a cluster of highly shared sequence variants was a sequencing artifact. In vitro experiments confirmed that a few CMV-associated chains were specific for CMV antigens.

V lost 7 bases and J lost 5; bases outside the gene matches: 9. CDR3 length equals 15 residues. CDR1 is SGHAT and CDR2 is FQNNGV in the germline V gene. This sequence originates from a woman aged 18-29 years in good health and CMV-seropositive. Sequenced material: PBMCs. The chain combines TRBV11-2 with TRBJ2-2; 8 bases are shared with TRBD2. CDR3 amino acids: CASIGGGGPTGELFF. CDR3 in DNA: TGTGCCAGCATCGGGGGGGGAGGGCCTACCGGGGAGCTGTTTTTT. The full variable domain, rest sourced from reference TRBV11-2 and TRBJ2-2, is EAGVAQSPRYKIIEKRQSVAFWCNPISGHATLYWYQQILGQGPKLLIQFQNNGVVDDSQLPKDRFSAERLKGVDSTLKIQPAKLEDSAVYLCASIGGGGPTGELFFGEGSRLTVL.